This T cell receptor beta chain was sequenced for a study of shared clonotypes between healthy human individuals. Selected positively for CCR7 and CD45RO-negative, naive CD8 cells excluded terminally differentiated effector memory CD45RA+ cells. CDR1 is MDHEN, CDR2 SYDVKM, per germline. The junction had 11 bases not matched to a gene; V was cut back by 6 bases and J by 1 base. This CDR3 comprises 16 residues. Study-level results: Of the naive CD4 clonotypes, around 5.2% were shared across a handful of donors.

Measured with immunoSEQ multiplex PCR; TCRdb has only the in-frame clones, and not every one. The sample consists of hundreds of thousands of clones, around 90% of them appearing once. This clone showed up just once. Its target is unknown. Specimen: naive CD8+ T cells sorted from blood. The clonotype was recovered from a man aged 25 to 40 in good health. The rearrangement uses TRBV28 and TRBJ1-1; TRBD1 matches 7 bases. The CDR3 DNA follows: TGTGCCAGCAGCTATACCCCGGGACAGCCGAACACTGAAGCTTTCTTT. It codes for CASSYTPGQPNTEAFF. The full variable domain, completed using reference TRBV28 and TRBJ1-1, is DVKVTQSSRYLVKRTGEKVFLECVQDMDHENMFWYRQDPGLGLRLIYFSYDVKMKEKGDIPEGYSVSREKKERFSLILESASTNQTSMYLCASSYTPGQPNTEAFFGQGTRLTVV.